A single sample is the source of the 2 T cell receptor beta chains below, sequenced in a study of identical twins. TCRdb re-called the 5' RACE reads through MiXCR, storing one row per CDR3 protein. The table records fewer than 250,000 distinct CDR3 sequences, about 15% of them present only once. These data were also filed under a second study, of T cells expressing NK-cell markers.

The sample consisted of CD8+ T cells sorted from blood. These receptors originate from a woman younger than 35 in good health.

The gene calls are TRBV2 and TRBJ2-5, with D unclear. V lost 1 base to trimming and J lost 1 base, with 7 bases between them. The CDR3 loop spans 14 amino acids. From germline, CDR1 is SNHLY and CDR2 FYNNEI. In DNA, the CDR3 is TGTGCCAGCAGTGAAGGGCCAGGCCAAGAGACCCAGTACTTC. Amino acid sequence: CASSEGPGQETQYF.

The genes are TRBV4-3 and TRBJ2-6; D is uncertain. The CDR3 runs 16 residues. In germline, CDR1 is LGHNA, CDR2 YSLEER. The V end lost 0 bases, the J end lost 0 bases, and 6 bases lay between the germline ends. The CDR3 DNA is TGCGCCAGCAGCCAAGATATCAGCTCTGGGGCCAACGTCCTGACTTTC. Protein product: CASSQDISSGANVLTF.